This TCR beta chain came from a study of cytomegalovirus exposure and HLA in healthy donors. Background on the study: In an earlier analysis, 95 million to 130 million unique TCR beta sequences were found from about 190 million T cells. Study-level results: TCR beta chains numbering under 200 were designated cytomegalovirus-associated.

The length of the CDR3 is 13 residues. Germline V gives CDR1 LNHNV, CDR2 YYDKDF (reference sequence). Trimming left V 5 bases short and J 3 bases short, with 8 bases between. As regards this clone: Its antigen remains unknown.

Primers for the PCR totalled 60 Vbeta and 13 Jbeta. Under the authors' procedure: A follow-up analysis tallied about 80 million unique TCR beta chains, roughly 11 million shared. TCRdb's table, derived via immunoSEQ multiplex PCR, lists solely in-frame clones and lacks some. V and J calls and clone size are copied from that table; D and trimming were computed from the DNA. The sample has some 150,000 clones, roughly 82% seen once; the top ten hold roughly 3.5%. Material for sequencing was PBMCs. This receptor was obtained from a male donor in good health and CMV-seronegative. The chain couples TRBV15 to TRBJ1-5; D is unclear. The CDR3 protein is CATSLHYNQPQHF. The CDR3 DNA reads as TGTGCCACCAGCCTCCACTACAATCAGCCCCAGCATTTT. Based on the CDR3 plus reference TRBV15 and TRBJ1-5, the full variable domain is DAMVIQNPRYQVTQFGKPVTLSCSQTLNHNVMYWYQQKSSQAPKLLFHYYDKDFNNEADTPDNFQSRRPNTSFCFLDIRSPGLGDTAMYLCATSLHYNQPQHFGDGTRLSIL.